The 18 T cell receptor beta chains reported below all come from one sample, sequenced in a study of PD-1 blockade in classical Hodgkin lymphoma. Patients all relapsed after autologous stem cell transplantation, and there was variation in brentuximab vedotin exposure. The table came from immunoSEQ multiplex PCR; TCRdb's copy has only in-frame clones and leaves some out. The repertoire consists of 25,000 to 35,000 clones, with over 55% occurring once and the leading ten covering 3% to 3.5%. Sequenced here: peripheral blood mononuclear cells (PBMCs), sampled before the second cycle of nivolumab. The receptors were sampled from a human donor with classical Hodgkin lymphoma.

V and J are TRBV30 and TRBJ1-2, with D perhaps matching TRBD1 (6 bases). The CDR3 is 11 residues long. Germline V gene sequence: CDR1 GTSNPN, CDR2 SVGIG (reference sequence). V dropped 6 bases and J dropped 8 bases, with 13 bases sitting between them. For the CDR3, the DNA is TGTGCCTGTAGACCCGGGACAGGCTACACCTTC. Its protein product is CACRPGTGYTF.

This clone was found a few times. This sequence joins TRBV7-8 and TRBJ1-6, with D tentatively TRBD1 (6 bases). Germline CDR1 reads SGHVS; CDR2 reads FQNEAQ. The V gene lost 5 bases and the J gene lost 4 bases, with 12 bases spanning the gap. This CDR3 region has 15 residues. CDR3 DNA sequence: TGTGCCAGCAGCGGCCGACAGGCGTATAATTCACCCCTCCACTTT. Protein product: CASSGRQAYNSPLHF.

This chain joins TRBV4-1 and TRBJ1-1; TRBD1 might be the D (5 bases). Trimming cost V 3 bases and J 7 bases, with 15 bases left between them. This CDR3 spans 14 amino acids. Germline V gene lookup returns CDR1 MGHRA and CDR2 YSYEKL. The CDR3 here is CASSQPTARIEAFF. The CDR3 DNA sequence: TGCGCCAGCAGCCAGCCGACAGCCAGAATTGAAGCTTTCTTT.

The rearrangement uses TRBV6-5 and TRBJ1-1, with D uncertain. Germline V gene lookup returns CDR1 MNHEY and CDR2 SVGAGI. The CDR3 length is 16 residues. V lost 5 bases, J lost 4 bases, and 20 bases lay in between. The CDR3 bases are TGTGCCAGCAGTAACTACCGGCGGGTGGCGAGCACTGAAGCTTTCTTT. This gives the protein CASSNYRRVASTEAFF.

V usage is TRBV28 and J usage is TRBJ2-5; D gene unclear. Germline V gene sequence: CDR1 MDHEN, CDR2 SYDVKM. The ends were cut back, 5 bases at V and 0 bases at J, with 10 bases in the middle. The CDR3 is 14 residues long. Here the CDR3 reads CASSTYKYQETQYF. CDR3 DNA sequence: TGTGCCAGCAGTACCTACAAGTACCAAGAGACCCAGTACTTC.

The V and J genes are TRBV19 and TRBJ1-1; 8 bases fit TRBD1. V lost 2 bases to trimming and J lost 7 bases; unmatched junction nucleotides: 9. Germline CDR1 LNHDA, CDR2 SQIVND (reference sequence). The CDR3 runs 15 residues. CDR3 amino acids: CASSIRTGIGSEAFF. Written as DNA, the CDR3 is TGTGCCAGTAGTATAAGGACAGGGATCGGTAGTGAAGCTTTCTTT.

The chain is built from TRBV4-3 and TRBJ1-4; 11 nucleotides match TRBD1. Per germline, CDR1 LGHNA and CDR2 YSLEER. J gave up 8 bases and V 0 bases, and 5 bases lay outside the gene matches. The CDR3 is 16 amino acids. In nucleotides, the CDR3 is TGCGCCAGCAGCCAAGACTCCGGGACAGGGGGAGAAAAACTGTTTTTT. Its translation is CASSQDSGTGGEKLFF.

The rearrangement links TRBV15 to TRBJ1-4; maybe TRBD1 (6 bases). The V gene lost 3 bases and the J gene lost 4 bases, with 9 bases spanning the gap. In germline, CDR1 is LNHNV, CDR2 YYDKDF (reference sequence). This CDR3 comprises 14 residues. CDR3 loop: CATSSWDNNEKLFF. The CDR3 nucleotides read TGTGCCACCAGCAGTTGGGACAATAATGAAAAACTGTTTTTT.

V and J are TRBV6-5 and TRBJ1-1; tentatively, D is TRBD1 (6 bases). Trimming removed 9 bases from V and 5 bases from J, with 19 bases in between. The CDR3 loop spans 14 amino acids. Germline CDR1 is MNHEY and CDR2 is SVGAGI. This CDR3 reads CASTTRGRGTEAFF. The CDR3 region has the DNA TGTGCCAGTACGACCAGGGGTCGAGGGACTGAAGCTTTCTTT.

This chain uses TRBV19 with TRBJ1-5; D is undetermined. Germline CDR1 is LNHDA and CDR2 is SQIVND (reference sequence). The germline V and J ends were trimmed by 0 bases and 7 bases, with 4 bases remaining between them. The CDR3 consists of 12 residues. The chain's CDR3 is CASSIEGQPQHF. The CDR3 region has the DNA TGTGCCAGTAGTATAGAGGGCCAGCCCCAGCATTTT.

The chain combines TRBV6-6 with TRBJ1-1, with 7 bases lining up with TRBD1. J was trimmed by 4 bases and V by 4 bases; bases with no gene match: 6. This CDR3 is built from 14 residues. Germline V gene data show CDR1 as MNHNY and CDR2 as SVGAGI (reference sequence). CDR3 amino acids: CASSFAGGITEAFF. DNA of the CDR3: TGTGCCAGCAGTTTCGCAGGGGGTATCACTGAAGCTTTCTTT.

This clone was seen a handful of times. The chain is built from TRBV30 and TRBJ1-2, with a tentative D call TRBD1 (6 bases). The germline CDR1 and CDR2 sequences are GTSNPN and SVGIG (reference sequence). Trimming stripped 0 bases from V and 7 bases from J, with 9 bases between. The CDR3 is 12 amino acids. CDR3 sequence: CAWSVQGFGYTF. DNA for the CDR3: TGTGCCTGGAGTGTACAGGGCTTTGGCTACACCTTC.

The chain employs TRBV7-9 and TRBJ2-7, with D possibly matching TRBD1 (6 bases). V lost 5 bases, J lost 3 bases, and 17 bases lay in between. In germline, CDR1 is SEHNR, CDR2 FQNEAQ (reference sequence). CDR3 length: 15 amino acids. The DNA of the CDR3 is TGTGCCAGCAGCCGAACCACAGGGTACGGCTACGAGCAGTACTTC. This sequence encodes CASSRTTGYGYEQYF.

The gene calls are TRBV11-2 and TRBJ1-2, with D possibly matching TRBD1 (6 bases). This CDR3 has 16 amino acids. Germline-derived CDR1 and CDR2 are SGHAT and FQNNGV. Trimming removed 5 bases at V and 4 bases at J, with 20 bases between. The CDR3 nucleotides read TGTGCCAGCAGCGCGGGGGGGGCAGTGAATCTCTATGGCTACACCTTC. Residues: CASSAGGAVNLYGYTF.

The rearrangement uses TRBV11-3 and TRBJ2-7, with D perhaps matching TRBD1 (6 bases). V was trimmed by 5 bases and J by 3 bases, leaving 20 bases between them. The germline V gene encodes CDR1 SGHNT and CDR2 YENEEA. The CDR3 consists of 16 residues. CDR3 sequence reads: CASSPQTDSNIYEQYF. The DNA for the CDR3 is TGTGCCAGCAGCCCACAGACGGACAGCAATATCTACGAGCAGTACTTC.

V gene TRBV29-1 combines with J gene TRBJ2-7; TRBD1 aligns across 9 bases. The CDR3 loop spans 14 amino acids. Germline CDR1 is SQVTM and CDR2 is ANQGSEA. Trimming took 7 bases from V and 6 from J; bases not matched to a gene: 13. The CDR3 loop is CSAQRSGQGGEQYF. The CDR3 DNA reads TGCAGCGCCCAAAGATCGGGACAGGGTGGCGAGCAGTACTTC.

In DNA, the CDR3 is TGTGCCAGCTCACCTGAGCGGGGGGGCCGGGAAGATACGCAGTATTTT. Translated: CASSPERGGREDTQYF. V and J are TRBV18 and TRBJ2-3, with TRBD2 identical over 10 bases. The trim removed 3 bases at V and 5 bases at J, leaving 8 bases unmatched. This CDR3 is built from 16 residues. Germline V gene data show CDR1 as KGHSH and CDR2 as LQKENI. The full variable domain, its missing parts supplied by reference TRBV18 and TRBJ2-3, is NAGVMQNPRHLVRRRGQEARLRCSPMKGHSHVYWYRQLPEEGLKFMVYLQKENIIDESGMPKERFSAEFPKEGPSILRIQQVVRGDSAAYFCASSPERGGREDTQYFGPGTRLTVL.

J is TRBJ1-1 and V is TRBV6-5, with D tentatively TRBD1 (5 bases). This CDR3 is built from 12 residues. V shed 4 bases and J shed 4 bases, with 7 bases lying between them. Germline CDR1 is MNHEY and CDR2 is SVGAGI. The chain's CDR3 is CASSWGGTEAFF. CDR3 DNA: TGTGCCAGCAGTTGGGGGGGCACTGAAGCTTTCTTT.